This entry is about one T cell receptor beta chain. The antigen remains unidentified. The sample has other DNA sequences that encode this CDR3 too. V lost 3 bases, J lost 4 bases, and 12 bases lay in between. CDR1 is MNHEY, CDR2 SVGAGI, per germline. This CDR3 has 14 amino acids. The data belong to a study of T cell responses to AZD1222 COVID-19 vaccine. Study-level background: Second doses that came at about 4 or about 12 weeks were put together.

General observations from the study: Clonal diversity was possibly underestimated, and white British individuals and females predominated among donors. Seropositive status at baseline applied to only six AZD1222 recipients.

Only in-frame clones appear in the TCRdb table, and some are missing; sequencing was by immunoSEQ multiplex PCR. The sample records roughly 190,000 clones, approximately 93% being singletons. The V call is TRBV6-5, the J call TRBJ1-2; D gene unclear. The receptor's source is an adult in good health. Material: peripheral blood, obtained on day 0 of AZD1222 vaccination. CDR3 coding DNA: TGTGCCAGCAGTTATACCGATCGCTCCTATGGCTACACCTTC. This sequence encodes CASSYTDRSYGYTF.